This note documents a single T cell receptor beta chain sequence. The same CDR3 is also encoded by other DNA sequences in this sample. With 6 bases clipped from V and 3 bases from J, the junction kept 1 base outside the gene matches. Germline CDR1 reads MDHEN; CDR2 reads SYDVKM. The CDR3 is made up of 12 amino acids. The data stem from a study of cytomegalovirus exposure and HLA in healthy donors. PCR amplification relied on 60 Vbeta primers (plus 13 Jbeta primers). Sequencing used immunoSEQ multiplex PCR; TCRdb keeps in-frame clones, though not all of them. Of about 190,000 clones listed, roughly four fifths were seen once; the top ten hold about 3.4%.

Specimen: PBMCs. The genes are TRBV28 and TRBJ1-2, with 7 bases fitting TRBD1. This TCR derives from a man in his forties or fifties in good health and CMV-seropositive. For the CDR3, the DNA is TGTGCCAGCAGAACAGGGGACTATGGCTACACCTTC. Its protein is CASRTGDYGYTF.